This TCR beta chain was identified in a study of blood T cell repertoires in COVID-19. Study background: Samples of COVID-19 (acute and convalescent) were obtained from the United States, Italy and Spain. PBMCs, B-cell-depleted T cells, or T cells were the source of the cDNA or gDNA that made up the material.

Per germline, CDR1 MDHEN and CDR2 SYDVKM. The CDR3 has 13 residues. The J segment lost 9 bases and the V segment lost 9 bases, leaving 8 bases of the junction unmatched. Enrollees, about 18 to 89 years old, lived in approximately 24 US areas. Participant reports of clinical history set cohort assignment. Clones were sequenced by immunoSEQ multiplex PCR, and TCRdb holds only the in-frame ones, with some missing. The sample lists approximately 170,000 clones, 70% to 80% occurring once. Sequencing input: PBMCs or T cells enriched from blood (not recorded which). The receptor's source is a woman aged 70-85 years in a cohort exposed to, infected with or recovered from COVID-19 (not recorded which). The chain combines TRBV28 with TRBJ1-6, with 7 positions matching TRBD1. Here the CDR3 reads CASRGQTGSPLHF. In DNA, the CDR3 is TGTGCCAGTAGGGGGCAGACTGGTTCACCCCTCCACTTT.